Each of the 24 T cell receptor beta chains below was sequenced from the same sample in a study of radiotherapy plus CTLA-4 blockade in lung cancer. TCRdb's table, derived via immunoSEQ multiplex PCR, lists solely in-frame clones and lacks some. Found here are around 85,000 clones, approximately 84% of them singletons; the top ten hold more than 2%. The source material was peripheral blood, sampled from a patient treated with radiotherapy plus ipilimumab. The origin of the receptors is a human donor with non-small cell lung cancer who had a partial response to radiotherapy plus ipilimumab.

The CDR3 coding sequence is TGTGCCAGCAGTCTTGGACAGGGGGCTCGAGGTGAGCAGTTCTTC. It yields the protein CASSLGQGARGEQFF. V is TRBV6-5 and J is TRBJ2-1, with 11 bases identical to TRBD1. The CDR3 has 15 residues. Germline loops: CDR1 MNHEY, CDR2 SVGAGI. V was clipped by 5 bases and J by 9 bases; unmatched bases: 9.

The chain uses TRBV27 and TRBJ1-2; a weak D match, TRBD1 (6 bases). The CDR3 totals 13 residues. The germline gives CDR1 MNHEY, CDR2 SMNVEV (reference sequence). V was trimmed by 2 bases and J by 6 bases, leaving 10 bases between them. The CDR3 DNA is TGTGCCAGCAGTTTAATTCAGGGGAATGGCTACACCTTC. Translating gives CASSLIQGNGYTF.

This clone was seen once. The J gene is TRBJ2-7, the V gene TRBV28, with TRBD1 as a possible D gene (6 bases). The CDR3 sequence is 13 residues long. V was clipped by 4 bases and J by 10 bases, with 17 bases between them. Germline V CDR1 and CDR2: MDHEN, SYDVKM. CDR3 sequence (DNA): TGTGCCAGCAGTTCCTCACAGGGAAGGATTCAGTACTTC. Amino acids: CASSSSQGRIQYF.

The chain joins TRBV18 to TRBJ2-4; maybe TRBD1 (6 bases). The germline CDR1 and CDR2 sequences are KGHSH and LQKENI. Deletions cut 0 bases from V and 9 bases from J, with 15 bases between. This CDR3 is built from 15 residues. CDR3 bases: TGTGCCAGCTCACCACCGAACAGGGCCGTCGGCATTCAGTACTTC. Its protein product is CASSPPNRAVGIQYF.

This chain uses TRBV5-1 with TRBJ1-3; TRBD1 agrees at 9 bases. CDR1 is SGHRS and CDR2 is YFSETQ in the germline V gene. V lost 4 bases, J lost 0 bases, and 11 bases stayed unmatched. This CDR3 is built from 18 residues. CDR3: CASSRHGQGPSSGNTIYF. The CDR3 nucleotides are TGCGCCAGCAGCCGACACGGACAGGGGCCCAGCTCTGGAAACACCATATATTTT. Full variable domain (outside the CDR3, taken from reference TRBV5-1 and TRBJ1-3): KAGVTQTPRYLIKTRGQQVTLSCSPISGHRSVSWYQQTPGQGLQFLFEYFSETQRNKGNFPGRFSGRQFSNSRSEMNVSTLELGDSALYLCASSRHGQGPSSGNTIYFGEGSWLTVV.

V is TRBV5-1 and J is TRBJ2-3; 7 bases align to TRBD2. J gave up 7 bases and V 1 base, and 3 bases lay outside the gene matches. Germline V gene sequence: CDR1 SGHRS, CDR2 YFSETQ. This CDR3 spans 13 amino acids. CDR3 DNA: TGCGCCAGCAGCTTGATAAGCGGGAATACGCAGTATTTT. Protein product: CASSLISGNTQYF.

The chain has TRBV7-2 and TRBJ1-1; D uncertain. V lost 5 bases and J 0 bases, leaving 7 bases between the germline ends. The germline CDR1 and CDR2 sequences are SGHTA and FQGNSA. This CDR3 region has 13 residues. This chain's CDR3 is CASSMTLNTEAFF. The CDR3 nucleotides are TGTGCCAGCAGCATGACACTGAACACTGAAGCTTTCTTT.

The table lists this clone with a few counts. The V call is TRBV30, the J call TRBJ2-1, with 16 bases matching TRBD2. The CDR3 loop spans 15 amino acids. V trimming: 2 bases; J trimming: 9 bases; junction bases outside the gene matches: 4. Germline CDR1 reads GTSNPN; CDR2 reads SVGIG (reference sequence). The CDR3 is CAWSSGTSGRGEQFF. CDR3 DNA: TGTGCCTGGAGTTCCGGGACTAGCGGGAGGGGTGAGCAGTTCTTC.

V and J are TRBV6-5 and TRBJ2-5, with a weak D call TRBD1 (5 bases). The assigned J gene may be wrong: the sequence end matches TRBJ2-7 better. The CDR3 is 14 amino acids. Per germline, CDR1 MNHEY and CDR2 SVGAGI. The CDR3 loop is CASSYRGLTYEQYF. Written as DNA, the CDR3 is TGTGCCAGCAGTTACAGGGGTCTTACCTACGAGCAGTACTTC.

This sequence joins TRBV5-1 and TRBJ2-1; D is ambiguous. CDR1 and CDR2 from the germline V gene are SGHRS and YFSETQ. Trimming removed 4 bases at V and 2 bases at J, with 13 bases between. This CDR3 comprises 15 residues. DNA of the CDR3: TGCGCCAGCAGCCTTGGGCTAATTCCCTACAATGAGCAGTTCTTC. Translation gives CASSLGLIPYNEQFF.

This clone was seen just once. This CDR3 reads CASSVSGSFETQYF. CDR3 coding DNA: TGTGCCAGCAGTGTAAGCGGGAGTTTCGAGACCCAGTACTTC. This chain connects TRBV27 to TRBJ2-5, with TRBD2 matching 8 bases. This CDR3 is 14 amino acids long. The V gene end was trimmed by 5 bases and the J gene end by 5 bases; junction bases not matched to a gene: 7. CDR1 is MNHEY, CDR2 SMNVEV, per germline (reference sequence).

The DNA for the CDR3 is TGTGCCAGCAGCAGCGTAGGGGCTAGCGCTCAAGAGACCCAGTACTTC. Translating gives CASSSVGASAQETQYF. V usage is TRBV27 and J usage is TRBJ2-5; a weak D match, TRBD2 (6 bases). V lost 6 bases, J lost 2 bases, and 19 bases lay in between. This CDR3 spans 16 amino acids. Germline-derived CDR1 and CDR2 are MNHEY and SMNVEV (reference sequence).

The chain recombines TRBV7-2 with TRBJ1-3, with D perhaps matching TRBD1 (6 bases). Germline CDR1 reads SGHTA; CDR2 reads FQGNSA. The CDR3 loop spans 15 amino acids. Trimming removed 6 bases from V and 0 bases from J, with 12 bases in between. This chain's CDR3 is CASRRGAASGNTIYF. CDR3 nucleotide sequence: TGTGCCAGCAGACGGGGGGCAGCCTCTGGAAACACCATATATTTT.

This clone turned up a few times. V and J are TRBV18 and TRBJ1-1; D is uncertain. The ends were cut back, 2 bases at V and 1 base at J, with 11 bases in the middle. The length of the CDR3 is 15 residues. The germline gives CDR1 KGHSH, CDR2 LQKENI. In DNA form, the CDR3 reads TGTGCCAGCTCACCAACGGGGTTGGGGAACACTGAAGCTTTCTTT. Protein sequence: CASSPTGLGNTEAFF.

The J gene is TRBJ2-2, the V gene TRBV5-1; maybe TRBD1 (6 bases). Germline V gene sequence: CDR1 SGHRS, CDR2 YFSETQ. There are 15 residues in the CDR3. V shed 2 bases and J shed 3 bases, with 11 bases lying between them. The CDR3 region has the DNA TGCGCCAGCAGCTTAGACAGGTCGTACACCGGGGAGCTGTTTTTT. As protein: CASSLDRSYTGELFF.

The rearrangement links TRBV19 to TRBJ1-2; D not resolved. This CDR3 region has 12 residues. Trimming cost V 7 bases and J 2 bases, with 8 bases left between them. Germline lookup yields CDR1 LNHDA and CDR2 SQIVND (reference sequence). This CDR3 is CASTPTNYGYTF. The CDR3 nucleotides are TGTGCCAGTACCCCGACAAACTATGGCTACACCTTC.

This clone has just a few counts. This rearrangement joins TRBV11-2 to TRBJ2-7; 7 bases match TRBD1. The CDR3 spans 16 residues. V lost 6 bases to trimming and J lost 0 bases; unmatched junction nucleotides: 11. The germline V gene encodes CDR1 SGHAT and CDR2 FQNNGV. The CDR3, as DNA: TGTGCCAGCAGTTTTCCCGAACAGGGGATCTCCTACGAGCAGTACTTC. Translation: CASSFPEQGISYEQYF.

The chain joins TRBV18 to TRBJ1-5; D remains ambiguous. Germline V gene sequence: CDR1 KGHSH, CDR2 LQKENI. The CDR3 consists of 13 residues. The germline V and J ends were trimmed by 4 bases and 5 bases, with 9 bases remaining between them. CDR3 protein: CASSQGSHQPQHF. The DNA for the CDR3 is TGTGCCAGCTCACAAGGGAGCCATCAGCCCCAGCATTTT.

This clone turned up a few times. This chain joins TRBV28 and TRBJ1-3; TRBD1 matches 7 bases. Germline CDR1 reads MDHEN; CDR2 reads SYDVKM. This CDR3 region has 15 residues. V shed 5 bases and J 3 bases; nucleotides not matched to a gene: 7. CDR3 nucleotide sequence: TGTGCCAGCAGTCGGGACAGCAATCATGGAAACACCATATATTTT. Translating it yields CASSRDSNHGNTIYF.

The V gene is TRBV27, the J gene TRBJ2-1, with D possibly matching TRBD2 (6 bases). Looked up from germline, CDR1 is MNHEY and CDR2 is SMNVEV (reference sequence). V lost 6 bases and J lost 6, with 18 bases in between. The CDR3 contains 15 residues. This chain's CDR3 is CASRRGGYSPNEQFF. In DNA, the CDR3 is TGTGCCAGCAGAAGGGGAGGCTATAGTCCCAATGAGCAGTTCTTC.

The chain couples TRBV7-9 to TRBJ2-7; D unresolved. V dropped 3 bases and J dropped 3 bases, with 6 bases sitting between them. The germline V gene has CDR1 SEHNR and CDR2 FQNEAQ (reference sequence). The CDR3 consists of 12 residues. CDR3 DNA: TGTGCCAGCAGCTTTGGAGACTACGAGCAGTACGTC. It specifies CASSFGDYEQYV.

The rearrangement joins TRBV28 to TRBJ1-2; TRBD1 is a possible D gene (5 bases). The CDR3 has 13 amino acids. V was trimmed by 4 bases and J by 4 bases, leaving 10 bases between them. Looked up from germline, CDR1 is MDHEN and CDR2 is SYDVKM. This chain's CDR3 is CASSSGQGYGYTF. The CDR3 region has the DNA TGTGCCAGCAGTTCCGGACAAGGCTATGGCTACACCTTC.

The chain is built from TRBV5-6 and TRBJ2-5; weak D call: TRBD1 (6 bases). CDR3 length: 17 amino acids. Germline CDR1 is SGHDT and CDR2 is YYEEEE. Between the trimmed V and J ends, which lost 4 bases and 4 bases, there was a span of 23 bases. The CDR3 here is CASSAVKWTARTETQYF. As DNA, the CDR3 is TGTGCCAGCAGCGCCGTGAAGTGGACAGCTAGAACAGAGACCCAGTACTTC. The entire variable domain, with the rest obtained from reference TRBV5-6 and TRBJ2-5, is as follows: DAGVTQSPTHLIKTRGQQVTLRCSPKSGHDTVSWYQQALGQGPQFIFQYYEEEERQRGNFPDRFSGHQFPNYSSELNVNALLLGDSALYLCASSAVKWTARTETQYFGPGTRLLVL.

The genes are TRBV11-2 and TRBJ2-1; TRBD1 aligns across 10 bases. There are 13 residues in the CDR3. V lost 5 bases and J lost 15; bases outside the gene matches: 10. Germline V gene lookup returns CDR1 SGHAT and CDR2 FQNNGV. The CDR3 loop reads CASSPVRTGGWFF. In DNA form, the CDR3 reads TGTGCCAGCAGCCCAGTCAGGACAGGGGGATGGTTCTTC.